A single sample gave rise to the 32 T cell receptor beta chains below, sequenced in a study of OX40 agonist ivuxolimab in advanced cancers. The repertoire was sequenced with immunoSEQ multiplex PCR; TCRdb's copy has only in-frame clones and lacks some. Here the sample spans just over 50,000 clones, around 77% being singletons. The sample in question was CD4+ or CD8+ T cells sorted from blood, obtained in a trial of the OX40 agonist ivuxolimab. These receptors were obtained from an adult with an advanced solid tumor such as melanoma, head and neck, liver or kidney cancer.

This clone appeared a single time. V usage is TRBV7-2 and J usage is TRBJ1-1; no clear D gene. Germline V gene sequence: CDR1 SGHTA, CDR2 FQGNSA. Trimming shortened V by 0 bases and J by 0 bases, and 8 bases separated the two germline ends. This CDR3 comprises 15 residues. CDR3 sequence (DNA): TGTGCCAGCAGCTTAGCCGGCCGCGTGAACACTGAAGCTTTCTTT. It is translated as CASSLAGRVNTEAFF.

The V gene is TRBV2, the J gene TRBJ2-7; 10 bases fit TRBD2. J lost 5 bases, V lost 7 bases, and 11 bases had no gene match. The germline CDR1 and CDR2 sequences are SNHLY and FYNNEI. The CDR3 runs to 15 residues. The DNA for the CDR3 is TGTGCCAGCAAATCCGTACGAGCGGGGGGGGACGAGCAGTACTTC. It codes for CASKSVRAGGDEQYF.

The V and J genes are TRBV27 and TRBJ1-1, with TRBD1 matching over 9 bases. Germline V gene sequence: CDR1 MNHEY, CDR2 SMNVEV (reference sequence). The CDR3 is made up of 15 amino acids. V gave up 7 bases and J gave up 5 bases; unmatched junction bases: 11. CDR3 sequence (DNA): TGTGCCAGCACAACCTACAGGGGGCGAGGAACTGAAGCTTTCTTT. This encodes CASTTYRGRGTEAFF.

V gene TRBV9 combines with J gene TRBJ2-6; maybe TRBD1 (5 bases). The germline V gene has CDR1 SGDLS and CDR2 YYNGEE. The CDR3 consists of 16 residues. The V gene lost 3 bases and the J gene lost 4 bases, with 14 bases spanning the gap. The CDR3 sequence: CASSGRTHRGANVLTF. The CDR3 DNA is TGTGCCAGCAGCGGGCGGACACATCGCGGGGCCAACGTCCTGACTTTC.

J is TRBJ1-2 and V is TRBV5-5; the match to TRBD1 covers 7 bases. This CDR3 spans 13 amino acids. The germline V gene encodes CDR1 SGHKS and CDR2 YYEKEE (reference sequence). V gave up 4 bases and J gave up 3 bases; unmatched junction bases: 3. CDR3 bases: TGTGCCAGCAGCCGGACAGGAGACTATGGCTACACCTTC. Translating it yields CASSRTGDYGYTF. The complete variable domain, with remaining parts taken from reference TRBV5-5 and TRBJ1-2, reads DAGVTQSPTHLIKTRGQQVTLRCSPISGHKSVSWYQQVLGQGPQFIFQYYEKEERGRGNFPDRFSARQFPNYSSELNVNALLLGDSALYLCASSRTGDYGYTFGSGTRLTVV.

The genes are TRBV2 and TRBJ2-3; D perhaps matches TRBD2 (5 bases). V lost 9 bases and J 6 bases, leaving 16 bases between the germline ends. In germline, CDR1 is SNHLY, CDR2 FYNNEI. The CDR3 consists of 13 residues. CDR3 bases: TGTGCCAGTACCGTCGAGGGTTTGGATACGCAGTATTTT. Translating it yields CASTVEGLDTQYF.

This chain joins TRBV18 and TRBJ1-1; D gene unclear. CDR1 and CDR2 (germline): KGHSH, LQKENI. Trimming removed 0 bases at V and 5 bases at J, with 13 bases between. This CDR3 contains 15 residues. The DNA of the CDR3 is TGTGCCAGCTCACCACCGTCGTCCCGAAGGACTGAAGCTTTCTTT. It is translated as CASSPPSSRRTEAFF.

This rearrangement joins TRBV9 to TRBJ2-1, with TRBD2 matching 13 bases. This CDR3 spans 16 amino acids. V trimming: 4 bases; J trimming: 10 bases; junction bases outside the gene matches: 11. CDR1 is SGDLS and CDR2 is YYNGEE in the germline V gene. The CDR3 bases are TGTGCCAGCAGCCCAACACTAGCGGGAGGGCTCCGGGAGCAGTTCTTC. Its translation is CASSPTLAGGLREQFF.

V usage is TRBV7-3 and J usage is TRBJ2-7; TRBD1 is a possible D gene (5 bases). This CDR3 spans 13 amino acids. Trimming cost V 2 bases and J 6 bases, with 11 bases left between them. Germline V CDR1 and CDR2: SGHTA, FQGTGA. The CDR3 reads CASSLYQGGEQYF. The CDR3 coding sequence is TGTGCCAGCAGCTTATATCAGGGCGGCGAGCAGTACTTC. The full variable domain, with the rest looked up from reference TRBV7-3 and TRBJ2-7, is GAGVSQTPSNKVTEKGKYVELRCDPISGHTALYWYRQSLGQGPEFLIYFQGTGAADDSGLPNDRFFAVRPEGSVSTLKIQRTERGDSAVYLCASSLYQGGEQYFGPGTRLTVT.

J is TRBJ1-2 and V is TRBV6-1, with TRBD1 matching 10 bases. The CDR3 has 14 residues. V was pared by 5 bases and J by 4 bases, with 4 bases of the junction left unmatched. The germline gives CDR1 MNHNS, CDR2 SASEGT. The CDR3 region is CASSPGTGAYGYTF. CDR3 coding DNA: TGTGCCAGCAGTCCCGGGACAGGGGCCTATGGCTACACCTTC.

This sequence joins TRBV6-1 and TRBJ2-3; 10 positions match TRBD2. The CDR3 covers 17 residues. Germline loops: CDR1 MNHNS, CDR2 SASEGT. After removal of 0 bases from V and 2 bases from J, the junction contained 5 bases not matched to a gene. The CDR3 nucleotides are TGTGCCAGCAGTGAAGCCAGACTAGCGGGCACCACAGATACGCAGTATTTT. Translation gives CASSEARLAGTTDTQYF.

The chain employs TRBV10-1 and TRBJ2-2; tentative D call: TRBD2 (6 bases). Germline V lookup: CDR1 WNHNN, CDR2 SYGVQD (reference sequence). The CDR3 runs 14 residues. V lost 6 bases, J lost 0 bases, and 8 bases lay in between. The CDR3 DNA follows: TGCGCCAGCAGCCGGGAGCCGAACACCGGGGAGCTGTTTTTT. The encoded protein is CASSREPNTGELFF.

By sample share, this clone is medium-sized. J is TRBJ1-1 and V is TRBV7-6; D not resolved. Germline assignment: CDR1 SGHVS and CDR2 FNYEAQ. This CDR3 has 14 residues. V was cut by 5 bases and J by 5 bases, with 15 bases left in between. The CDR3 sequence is CASSPWTGKTEAFF. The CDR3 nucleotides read TGTGCCAGCAGCCCGTGGACGGGGAAGACTGAAGCTTTCTTT. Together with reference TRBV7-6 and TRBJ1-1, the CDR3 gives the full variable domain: GAGVSQSPRYKVTKRGQDVALRCDPISGHVSLYWYRQALGQGPEFLTYFNYEAQQDKSGLPNDRFSAERPEGSISTLTIQRTEQRDSAMYRCASSPWTGKTEAFFGQGTRLTVV.

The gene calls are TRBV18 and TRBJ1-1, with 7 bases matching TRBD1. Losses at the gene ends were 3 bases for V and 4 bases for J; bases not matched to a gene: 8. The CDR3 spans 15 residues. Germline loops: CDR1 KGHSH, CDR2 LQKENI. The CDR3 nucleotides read TGTGCCAGCTCACCGGGGACAGACGGAGGCACTGAAGCTTTCTTT. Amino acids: CASSPGTDGGTEAFF.

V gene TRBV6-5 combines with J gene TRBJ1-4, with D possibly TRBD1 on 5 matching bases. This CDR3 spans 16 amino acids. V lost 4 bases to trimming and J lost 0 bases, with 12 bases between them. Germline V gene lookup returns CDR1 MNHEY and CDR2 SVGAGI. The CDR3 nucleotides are TGTGCCAGCAGTTTTGGGACGCTCCCAACTAATGAAAAACTGTTTTTT. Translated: CASSFGTLPTNEKLFF.

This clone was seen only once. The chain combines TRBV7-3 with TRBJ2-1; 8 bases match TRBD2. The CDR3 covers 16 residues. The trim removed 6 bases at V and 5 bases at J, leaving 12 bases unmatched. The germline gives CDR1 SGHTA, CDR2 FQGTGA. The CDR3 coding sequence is TGTGCCAGCAGACGTACCCCGGGACTAGAGAACAATGAGCAGTTCTTC. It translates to CASRRTPGLENNEQFF.

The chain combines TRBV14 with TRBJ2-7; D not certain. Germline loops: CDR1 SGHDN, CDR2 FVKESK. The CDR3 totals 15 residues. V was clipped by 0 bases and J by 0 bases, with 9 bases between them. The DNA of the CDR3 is TGTGCCAGCAGCCAAGATCTTGGCGGCTCCTACGAGCAGTACTTC. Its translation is CASSQDLGGSYEQYF. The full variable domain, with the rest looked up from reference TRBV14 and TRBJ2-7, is EAGVTQFPSHSVIEKGQTVTLRCDPISGHDNLYWYRRVMGKEIKFLLHFVKESKQDESGMPNNRFLAERTGGTYSTLKVQPAELEDSGVYFCASSQDLGGSYEQYFGPGTRLTVT.

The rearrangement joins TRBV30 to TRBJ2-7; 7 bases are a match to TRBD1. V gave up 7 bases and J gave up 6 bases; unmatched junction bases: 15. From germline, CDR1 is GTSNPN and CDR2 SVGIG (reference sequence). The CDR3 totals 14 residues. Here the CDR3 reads CASRAPGGFAEQYF. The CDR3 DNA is TGTGCCTCGAGGGCCCCAGGGGGATTTGCCGAGCAGTACTTC.

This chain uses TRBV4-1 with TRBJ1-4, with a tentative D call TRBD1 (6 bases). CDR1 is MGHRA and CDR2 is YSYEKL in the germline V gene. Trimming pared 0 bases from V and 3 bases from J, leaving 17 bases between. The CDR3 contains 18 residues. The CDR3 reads CASSQDRPGQGSNEKLFF. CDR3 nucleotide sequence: TGCGCCAGCAGCCAAGATCGGCCAGGGCAGGGGTCTAATGAAAAACTGTTTTTT.

Here the CDR3 reads CASSHPFPGDLSGNTIYF. In DNA, the CDR3 is TGCGCCAGCAGCCACCCTTTTCCAGGGGATCTCTCTGGAAACACCATATATTTT. V is TRBV4-1 and J is TRBJ1-3, with D perhaps matching TRBD1 (6 bases). The CDR3 has 18 residues. Germline V lookup: CDR1 MGHRA, CDR2 YSYEKL. V dropped 3 bases and J dropped 0 bases, with 18 bases sitting between them.

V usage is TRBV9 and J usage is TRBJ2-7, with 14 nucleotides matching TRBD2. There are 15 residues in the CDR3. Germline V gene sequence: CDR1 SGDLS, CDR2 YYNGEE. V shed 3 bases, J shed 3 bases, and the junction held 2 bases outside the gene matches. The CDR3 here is CASSAGLAGDYEQYF. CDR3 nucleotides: TGTGCCAGCAGCGCGGGACTAGCGGGGGACTACGAGCAGTACTTC. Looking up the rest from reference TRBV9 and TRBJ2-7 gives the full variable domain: DSGVTQTPKHLITATGQRVTLRCSPRSGDLSVYWYQQSLDQGLQFLIQYYNGEERAKGNILERFSAQQFPDLHSELNLSSLELGDSALYFCASSAGLAGDYEQYFGPGTRLTVT.

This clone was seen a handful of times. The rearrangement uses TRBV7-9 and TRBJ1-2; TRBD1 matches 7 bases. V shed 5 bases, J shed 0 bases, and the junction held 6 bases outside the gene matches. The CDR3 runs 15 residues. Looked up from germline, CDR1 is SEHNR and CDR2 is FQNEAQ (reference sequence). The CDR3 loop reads CASSIQGTANYGYTF. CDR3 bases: TGTGCCAGCAGCATACAGGGGACGGCTAACTATGGCTACACCTTC.

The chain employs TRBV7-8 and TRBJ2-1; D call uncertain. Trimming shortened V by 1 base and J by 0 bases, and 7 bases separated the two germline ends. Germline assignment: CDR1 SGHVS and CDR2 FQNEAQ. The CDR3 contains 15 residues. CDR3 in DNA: TGTGCCAGCAGCTTAGTTGGGAACTCCTACAATGAGCAGTTCTTC. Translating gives CASSLVGNSYNEQFF.

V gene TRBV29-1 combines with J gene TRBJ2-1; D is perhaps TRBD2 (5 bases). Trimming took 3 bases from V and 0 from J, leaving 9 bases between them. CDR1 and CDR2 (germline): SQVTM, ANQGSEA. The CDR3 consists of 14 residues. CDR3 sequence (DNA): TGCAGCGTTGATAGCGAAAGCTCCTACAATGAGCAGTTCTTC. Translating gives CSVDSESSYNEQFF.

The CDR3 region is CASRTQGGSTEAFF. DNA for the CDR3: TGTGCCAGTAGAACCCAGGGAGGGAGCACTGAAGCTTTCTTT. The V and J genes are TRBV19 and TRBJ1-1, with D possibly matching TRBD1 (5 bases). The CDR3 has 14 residues. The V end lost 6 bases, the J end lost 4 bases, and 15 bases lay between the germline ends. CDR1 and CDR2 from the germline V gene are LNHDA and SQIVND (reference sequence).

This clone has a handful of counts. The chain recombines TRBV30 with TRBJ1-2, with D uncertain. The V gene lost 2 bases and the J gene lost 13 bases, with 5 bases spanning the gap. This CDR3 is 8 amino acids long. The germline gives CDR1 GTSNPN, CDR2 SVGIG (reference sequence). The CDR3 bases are TGTGCCTGGAGTTGCTGCACCTTC. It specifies CAWSCCTF.

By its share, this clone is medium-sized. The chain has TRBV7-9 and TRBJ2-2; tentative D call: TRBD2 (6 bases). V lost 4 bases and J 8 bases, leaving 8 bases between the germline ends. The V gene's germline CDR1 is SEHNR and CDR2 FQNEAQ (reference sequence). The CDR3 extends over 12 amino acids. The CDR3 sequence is CASSSSAGELFF. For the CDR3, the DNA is TGTGCCAGCAGCTCTAGCGCTGGGGAGCTGTTTTTT.

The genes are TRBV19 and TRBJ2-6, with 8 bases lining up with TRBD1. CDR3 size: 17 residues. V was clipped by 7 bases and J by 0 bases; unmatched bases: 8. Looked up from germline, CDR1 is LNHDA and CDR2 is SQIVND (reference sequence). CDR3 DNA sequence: TGTGCCAGTACCGTTTCAGGGGGCCACTCTGGGGCCAACGTCCTGACTTTC. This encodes CASTVSGGHSGANVLTF.

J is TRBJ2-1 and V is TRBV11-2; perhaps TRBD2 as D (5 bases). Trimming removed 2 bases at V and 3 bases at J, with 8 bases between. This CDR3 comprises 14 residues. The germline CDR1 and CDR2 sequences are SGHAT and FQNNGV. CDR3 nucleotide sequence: TGTGCCAGCAGCTTAAGGACTGTCTACAATGAGCAGTTCTTC. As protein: CASSLRTVYNEQFF.

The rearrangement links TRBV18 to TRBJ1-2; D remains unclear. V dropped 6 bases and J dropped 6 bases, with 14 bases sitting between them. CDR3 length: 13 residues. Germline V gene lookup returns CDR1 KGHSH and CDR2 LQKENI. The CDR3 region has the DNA TGTGCCAGCTCGATCCAGAGTACGAATGGCTACACCTTC. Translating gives CASSIQSTNGYTF.

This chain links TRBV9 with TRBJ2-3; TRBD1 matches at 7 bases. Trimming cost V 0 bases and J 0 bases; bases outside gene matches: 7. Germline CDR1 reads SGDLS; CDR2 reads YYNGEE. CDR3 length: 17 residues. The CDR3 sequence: CASSVGPTGSSTDTQYF. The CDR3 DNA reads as TGTGCCAGCAGCGTAGGCCCGACAGGGTCGAGCACAGATACGCAGTATTTT.

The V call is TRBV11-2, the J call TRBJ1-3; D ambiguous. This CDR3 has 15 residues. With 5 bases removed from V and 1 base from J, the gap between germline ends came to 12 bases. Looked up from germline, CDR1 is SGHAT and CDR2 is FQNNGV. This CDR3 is CASSPQLVSGNTIYF. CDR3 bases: TGTGCCAGCAGCCCCCAGTTGGTATCTGGAAACACCATATATTTT.